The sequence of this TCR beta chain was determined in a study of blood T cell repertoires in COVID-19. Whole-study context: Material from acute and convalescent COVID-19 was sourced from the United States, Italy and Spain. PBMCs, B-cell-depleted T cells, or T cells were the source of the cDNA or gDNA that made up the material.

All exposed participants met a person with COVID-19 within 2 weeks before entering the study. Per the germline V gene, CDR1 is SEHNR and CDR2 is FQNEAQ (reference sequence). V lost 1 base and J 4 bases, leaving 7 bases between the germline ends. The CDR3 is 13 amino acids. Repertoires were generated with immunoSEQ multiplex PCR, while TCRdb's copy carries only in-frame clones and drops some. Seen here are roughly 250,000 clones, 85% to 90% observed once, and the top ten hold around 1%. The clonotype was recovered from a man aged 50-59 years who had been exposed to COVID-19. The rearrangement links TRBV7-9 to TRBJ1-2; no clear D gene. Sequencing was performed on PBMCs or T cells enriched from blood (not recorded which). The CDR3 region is CASSLEPGYGYTF. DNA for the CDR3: TGTGCCAGCAGCTTAGAGCCAGGCTATGGCTACACCTTC.